This T cell receptor beta chain was obtained from a study of blood T cell repertoires in COVID-19. Whole-study context: COVID-19 samples, acute and convalescent, were from the United States, Italy and Spain.

This clone appeared a single time. Between the trimmed V and J ends, which lost 5 bases and 7 bases, there was a span of 9 bases. This CDR3 has 13 amino acids. Here immunoSEQ multiplex PCR was the method, and the copy in TCRdb shows in-frame clones only, minus some. Among about 36,000 clones listed, roughly 88% were seen once. The sequence derives from a human donor in a cohort sampled during active COVID-19. The V and J genes are TRBV12-3 or TRBV12-4 and TRBJ1-6; D gene uncertain. Sample: peripheral blood. Here the CDR3 DNA reads TGTGCCAGCAGTCTCTCGGGGAATTCACCCCTCCACTTT. This translates into CASSLSGNSPLHF.